These T cell receptor beta chains were read from a single sample in a study of spatial heterogeneity in lung cancer. TCRdb passed the 5' RACE reads through MiXCR, listing each CDR3 protein once. The sample consists of under 25,000 distinct CDR3 sequences, about a tenth of them appearing once. This sample comprised PBMCs, obtained at follow-up. These receptors were obtained from a female donor with early-stage non-small cell lung cancer. Each CDR3 is given with its conserved first and last residue. The D gene is left open where the match is weak. Expanded clones get a size class; other rows say once, few or many, or leave the size out.

NA | TRBJ2-6 | TRBV30 | many | CAWSVRGSGANVLTF | TGTGCCTGGAGTGTACGGGGGTCTGGGGCCAACGTCCTGACTTTC
NA | TRBJ2-6 | TRBV24-1 | many | CATSQTVSSGANVLTF | TGTGCCACCAGCCAGACAGTCTCCTCTGGGGCCAACGTCCTGACTTTC
TRBD1 | TRBJ1-6 | TRBV2 | few | CASSRDRESSPLHF | TGTGCCAGCAGCCGGGACAGGGAAAGTTCACCCCTCCACTTT
NA | TRBJ1-1 | TRBV27 | few | CASVGRLNTEAFF | TGTGCCAGCGTGGGGAGACTGAACACTGAAGCTTTCTTT
NA | TRBJ1-1 | TRBV6-5 | many | CASGHRGLNTEAFF | TGTGCCAGCGGCCACCGGGGTCTGAACACTGAAGCTTTCTTT
TRBD1 | TRBJ1-6 | TRBV20-1 | many | CSARANRGLLNSPLHF | TGCAGTGCTAGAGCTAACAGGGGGCTCCTTAATTCACCCCTCCACTTT
NA | TRBJ2-7 | TRBV12-5 | many | CASGNYEQYF | TGTGCTAGCGGAAACTACGAGCAGTACTTC
NA | TRBJ2-1 | TRBV15 | NA | CATSRGFSARYNEQFF | TGTGCCACCAGCAGAGGTTTTTCGGCTCGCTACAATGAGCAGTTCTTC
TRBD1 | TRBJ1-2 | TRBV12-3/TRBV12-4 | NA | CASSTRQGGYTF | TGTGCCAGCAGTACGCGACAGGGTGGCTACACCTTC
NA | TRBJ2-7 | TRBV7-9 | medium-sized | CASSLGRVPYEQYF | TGTGCCAGCAGCTTAGGTCGGGTCCCCTACGAGCAGTACTTC
NA | TRBJ2-7 | TRBV9 | many | CASSVVVYEQYF | TGTGCCAGCAGCGTAGTTGTGTACGAGCAGTACTTC
TRBD2 | TRBJ2-1 | TRBV3-1 | many | CASSQSGRLREQFF | TGTGCCAGCAGCCAGAGCGGGAGGCTCAGAGAGCAGTTCTTC
TRBD1 | TRBJ2-7 | TRBV7-8 | many | CASSPWTGVRYF | TGTGCCAGCAGCCCATGGACAGGGGTGCGGTACTTC
NA | TRBJ1-2 | TRBV11-2 | many | CASSLEVGAGYTF | TGTGCCAGCAGCTTAGAGGTCGGGGCTGGCTACACCTTC
NA | TRBJ2-3 | TRBV15 | many | CATSSAVGGTDTQYF | TGTGCCACCAGCAGCGCGGTGGGGGGCACAGATACGCAGTATTTT
NA | TRBJ2-1 | TRBV6-2/TRBV6-3 | many | CASSYEGQGKYNEQFF | TGTGCCAGCAGTTACGAGGGTCAGGGGAAGTACAATGAGCAGTTCTTC
NA | TRBJ2-7 | TRBV29-1 | NA | CSVGGSTYEQYF | TGCAGCGTTGGCGGCAGTACCTACGAGCAGTACTTC
TRBD1 | TRBJ2-1 | TRBV2 | few | CASSEIGGRYNEQFF | TGTGCCAGCAGTGAAATAGGGGGCCGGTACAATGAGCAGTTCTTC
NA | TRBJ2-2 | TRBV24-1 | NA | CATSEHPTGLANTGELFF | TGTGCCACCAGTGAGCACCCGACAGGTCTCGCGAACACCGGGGAGCTGTTTTTT
TRBD2 | TRBJ2-2 | TRBV6-6 | many | CASSPSGGNTGELFF | TGTGCCAGCAGTCCTAGCGGGGGCAACACCGGGGAGCTGTTTTTT
TRBD1 | TRBJ1-6 | TRBV18 | many | CASSPGDSSYNSPLHF | TGTGCCAGCTCACCAGGGGACAGCTCCTATAATTCACCCCTCCACTTT
NA | TRBJ1-1 | TRBV7-2 | many | CASSLRGAREAFF | TGTGCCAGCAGCTTACGGGGGGCCAGAGAAGCTTTCTTT
NA | TRBJ1-6 | TRBV9 | NA | CASSAQEGGLSPLHF | TGTGCCAGCAGCGCACAGGAGGGAGGACTTTCACCCCTCCACTTT
NA | TRBJ1-2 | TRBV6-2/TRBV6-3 | many | CASSYPPGGLKDYGYTF | TGTGCCAGCAGTTACCCACCCGGTGGGCTTAAGGACTATGGCTACACCTTC
NA | TRBJ2-1 | TRBV4-1 | medium-sized | CASSLGGYSYNEQFF | TGCGCCAGCAGCCTTGGGGGATACTCCTACAATGAGCAGTTCTTC
NA | TRBJ2-5 | TRBV29-1 | many | CSVLMGDQETQYF | TGCAGCGTTTTAATGGGGGACCAAGAGACCCAGTACTTC
TRBD1 | TRBJ1-2 | TRBV28 | many | CASSLSDRENGYTF | TGTGCCAGCAGTCTATCGGACAGGGAAAATGGCTACACCTTC
TRBD2 | TRBJ2-4 | TRBV5-1 | many | CASSWKVKNRGGKNIQYF | TGCGCCAGCAGCTGGAAAGTGAAAAATCGCGGGGGCAAAAACATTCAGTACTTC
NA | TRBJ2-7 | TRBV30 | NA | CAWSVQGQQYF | TGTGCCTGGAGTGTACAGGGTCAGCAGTACTTC
NA | TRBJ1-1 | TRBV27 | many | CASSLKSNTEAFF | TGTGCCAGCAGTTTAAAATCGAACACTGAAGCTTTCTTT
NA | TRBJ2-7 | TRBV14 | many | CASSPEPPYEQYF | TGTGCCAGCAGCCCCGAGCCCCCCTACGAGCAGTACTTC
TRBD2 | TRBJ2-1 | TRBV28 | many | CASSFRGSGFNEQFF | TGTGCCAGCAGTTTCCGCGGGAGCGGTTTCAATGAGCAGTTCTTC
TRBD2 | TRBJ2-1 | TRBV15 | once | CATSRGNSGSRDEQFF | TGTGCCACCAGCAGAGGAAATAGCGGGTCAAGGGATGAGCAGTTCTTC
TRBD2 | TRBJ2-3 | TRBV5-1 | many | CASSLGASGRTDTQYF | TGCGCCAGCAGCTTGGGCGCTAGCGGTCGCACAGATACGCAGTATTTT
TRBD2 | TRBJ2-2 | TRBV20-1 | many | CSATGTSGNTGELFF | TGCAGTGCTACGGGGACTAGCGGGAACACCGGGGAGCTGTTTTTT
TRBD2 | TRBJ2-5 | TRBV10-2 | many | CASSDSSGRSETQYF | TGCGCCAGCAGTGATAGTAGCGGGAGGTCAGAGACCCAGTACTTC
NA | TRBJ2-1 | TRBV30 | NA | CAWSAGIEQFF | TGTGCCTGGAGTGCGGGGATTGAGCAGTTCTTC
NA | TRBJ2-7 | TRBV7-2 | many | CASSWDRDYEQYF | TGTGCCAGCAGCTGGGACCGCGATTACGAGCAGTACTTC
NA | TRBJ2-7 | TRBV7-2 | NA | CASSLGTYEQYF | TGTGCCAGCAGCTTAGGGACCTACGAGCAGTACTTC
TRBD1 | TRBJ1-4 | TRBV6-5 | many | CASTQDRGRRKLFF | TGTGCCAGCACCCAGGACAGGGGGCGGAGAAAACTGTTTTTT
NA | TRBJ2-2 | TRBV5-1 | many | CASSLAATANTGELFF | TGCGCCAGCAGCTTGGCCGCGACAGCGAACACCGGGGAGCTGTTTTTT
TRBD1 | TRBJ1-1 | TRBV28 | many | CASSLGQGNTEAFF | TGTGCCAGCAGTTTGGGACAGGGTAACACTGAAGCTTTCTTT
NA | TRBJ1-2 | TRBV12-3/TRBV12-4 | many | CASILSPRGGYTF | TGTGCCAGCATCCTAAGTCCCAGGGGCGGCTACACCTTC
TRBD2 | TRBJ2-1 | TRBV7-2 | many | CASSDSGLAGASYNEQFF | TGTGCCAGCAGCGATAGTGGACTAGCGGGAGCCTCCTACAATGAGCAGTTCTTC
NA | TRBJ2-1 | TRBV6-2/TRBV6-3 | many | CASYHGGKWDNEQFF | TGTGCCAGCTATCACGGGGGCAAGTGGGACAATGAGCAGTTCTTC
NA | TRBJ1-5 | TRBV5-1 | many | CASSLEGAQPQHF | TGCGCCAGCAGCTTGGAGGGCGCTCAGCCCCAGCATTTT
NA | TRBJ2-4 | TRBV27 | many | CASSSLRSTLAKNIQYF | TGTGCCAGCAGTTCGCTTCGCTCGACATTAGCCAAAAACATTCAGTACTTC
TRBD1 | TRBJ1-5 | TRBV24-1 | many | CATSDPLGQGRNHSQHF | TGTGCCACCAGTGACCCTTTAGGACAGGGGCGTAATCATTCCCAGCATTTT
NA | TRBJ2-3 | TRBV21-1 | many | CASSKWDRRGPDTQYF | TGTGCCAGCAGCAAATGGGACAGGCGCGGGCCAGATACGCAGTATTTT
NA | TRBJ2-6 | TRBV19 | many | CASSQGPGANVLTF | TGTGCCAGTTCCCAGGGACCTGGGGCCAACGTCCTGACTTTC
NA | TRBJ1-6 | TRBV6-1 | many | CASSEVPQGPRNSPLHF | TGTGCCAGCAGTGAAGTGCCCCAGGGGCCGAGGAATTCACCCCTCCACTTT
NA | TRBJ1-6 | TRBV28 | NA | CASSSAGAAWEAPLHF | TGTGCCAGCAGTTCGGCTGGGGCGGCTTGGGAAGCACCCCTCCACTTT
NA | TRBJ1-5 | TRBV5-5 | many | CASSFWGADNQPQHF | TGTGCCAGCAGCTTTTGGGGGGCAGACAATCAGCCCCAGCATTTT
TRBD1 | TRBJ1-1 | TRBV29-1 | many | CSVYDRGAAEAFF | TGCAGCGTTTACGACAGGGGAGCCGCTGAAGCTTTCTTT
NA | TRBJ2-7 | TRBV4-3 | many | CASSQGAFSYEQYF | TGCGCCAGCAGCCAGGGGGCATTTTCCTACGAGCAGTACTTC
TRBD2 | TRBJ2-1 | TRBV29-1 | NA | CSASTSPGSEQFF | TGCAGCGCGTCGACTAGCCCCGGGAGTGAGCAGTTCTTC
TRBD1 | TRBJ1-1 | TRBV10-2 | many | CASSLQGESTEAFF | TGCGCCAGCAGCCTACAGGGGGAGAGCACTGAAGCTTTCTTT
TRBD1 | TRBJ2-5 | TRBV24-1 | many | CATSDGGTGDETQYF | TGTGCCACCAGTGACGGGGGGACAGGGGATGAGACCCAGTACTTC
NA | TRBJ2-6 | TRBV20-1 | many | CSASGRDYLIGGANVLTF | TGCAGTGCTAGTGGGCGGGATTACCTAATCGGTGGGGCCAACGTCCTGACTTTC
NA | TRBJ2-7 | TRBV7-6 | many | CASSLGGAPYEQYF | TGTGCCAGCAGCCTTGGGGGGGCCCCCTACGAGCAGTACTTC